This T cell receptor (beta chain) stems from a study of blood T cell repertoires in COVID-19. At the level of the study: The samples span acute and convalescent COVID-19 from the United States, Italy and Spain. The cDNA or gDNA used as material had been derived from T cells, B-cell-depleted T cells, or PBMCs.

V was pared by 4 bases and J by 5 bases, with 14 bases between. The germline CDR1 and CDR2 sequences are KGHSH and LQKENI. This CDR3 contains 14 residues. As processed by the authors: Estimation of nucleated cell counts relied on the amplification of reference gene primers. Generated by immunoSEQ multiplex PCR, the TCRdb table keeps only in-frame clones and is missing some. V, J and clone size derive from that table, while D and trimming were established from the DNA sequence. The sample consists of 130,000 to 150,000 clones, around four fifths of them appearing once. V is TRBV18 and J is TRBJ1-2; no firm D call. The sequencing sample was made of peripheral blood. The TCR originated in a human donor in a cohort sampled during active COVID-19. The CDR3 loop is CASSQPTVPYGYTF. The CDR3 nucleotides read TGTGCCAGCTCACAACCGACTGTCCCATATGGCTACACCTTC. Combining the CDR3 with reference TRBV18 and TRBJ1-2 gives the whole variable domain NAGVMQNPRHLVRRRGQEARLRCSPMKGHSHVYWYRQLPEEGLKFMVYLQKENIIDESGMPKERFSAEFPKEGPSILRIQQVVRGDSAAYFCASSQPTVPYGYTFGSGTRLTVV.